These T cell receptor beta chains were read from a single sample in a study of blood T cells in healthy people across ages. TCRdb recomputed calls from the 5' RACE reads with MiXCR, one row per CDR3 protein. This table has about 780,000 distinct CDR3 sequences, roughly 25% appearing once. This same sample was also part of a study on T cells of mothers and their children.

Source material: blood. These receptors were collected from a boy aged 10-17 years in good health. Each CDR3 is given with its conserved first and last residue. A D gene is named only where the DNA matches it firmly. Only some rows state a clone size, as once, few, many or a class for expanded clones.

V gene: TRBV18; clone size: NA; J gene: TRBJ1-4; D gene: NA; CDR3 DNA: TGTGCCAGCTCACCAGCGTTCTACGGGGGCGGTGAAAAACTGTTTTTT; CDR3 protein: CASSPAFYGGGEKLFF
V gene: TRBV6-1; clone size: NA; J gene: TRBJ2-5; D gene: TRBD2; CDR3 DNA: TGTGCCAGCAGTGGGCTAGCGGGGGTTTCAGAGACCCAGTACTTC; CDR3 protein: CASSGLAGVSETQYF
V gene: TRBV6-2/TRBV6-3; clone size: NA; J gene: TRBJ2-7; D gene: NA; CDR3 DNA: TGTGCCAGCAGTTACTCAGGGCGGGGGCCTACCTACGAGCAGTACTTC; CDR3 protein: CASSYSGRGPTYEQYF
V gene: TRBV5-1; clone size: few; J gene: TRBJ2-1; D gene: TRBD2; CDR3 DNA: TGCGCCAGCAGCAACTACGCGGGGGGGCCCAATGAGCAGTTCTTC; CDR3 protein: CASSNYAGGPNEQFF
V gene: TRBV18; clone size: NA; J gene: TRBJ2-5; D gene: TRBD2; CDR3 DNA: TGTGCCAGCTCACTGACGGGGGGAAGACAAGAGACCCAGTACTTC; CDR3 protein: CASSLTGGRQETQYF
V gene: TRBV20-1; clone size: NA; J gene: TRBJ2-5; D gene: TRBD2; CDR3 DNA: TGCAGTGCCGGTGGGACTAGAGATCAAGAGACCCAGTACTTC; CDR3 protein: CSAGGTRDQETQYF
V gene: TRBV3-1; clone size: few; J gene: TRBJ2-5; D gene: NA; CDR3 DNA: TGTGCCAGCAGCCAAGGTCCAGGACGGATTCAAGAGGCCCAGTACTTC; CDR3 protein: CASSQGPGRIQEAQYF
V gene: TRBV7-3; clone size: few; J gene: TRBJ2-1; D gene: NA; CDR3 DNA: TGTGCCAGCAGCCTCCGGGTAGCGGCTTACAATGAGCAGTTCTTC; CDR3 protein: CASSLRVAAYNEQFF
V gene: TRBV4-2; clone size: few; J gene: TRBJ1-1; D gene: NA; CDR3 DNA: TGTGCCAGCGCGATGAACACTGAAGCTTTCTTT; CDR3 protein: CASAMNTEAFF
V gene: TRBV30; clone size: few; J gene: TRBJ2-4; D gene: NA; CDR3 DNA: TGTGCCTGGAGAAAGCAGTCTACGGGAAACATTCAGTACTTC; CDR3 protein: CAWRKQSTGNIQYF
V gene: TRBV11-2; clone size: few; J gene: TRBJ2-2; D gene: NA; CDR3 DNA: TGTGCCAGCAAGAATTTTGTCGGAGGTCCTCGGGCCGGGGAGCTGTTTTTT; CDR3 protein: CASKNFVGGPRAGELFF
V gene: TRBV7-9; clone size: NA; J gene: TRBJ2-4; D gene: NA; CDR3 DNA: TGTGCCAGCAGCTTAAGCGGGCCCCTGACATGGACTACCCAGTACTTC; CDR3 protein: CASSLSGPLTWTTQYF
V gene: TRBV12-3/TRBV12-4; clone size: NA; J gene: TRBJ1-4; D gene: NA; CDR3 DNA: TGTGCCAGCAGCCCCAGGGGCCCGGGAGAAAAACTGTTTTTT; CDR3 protein: CASSPRGPGEKLFF
V gene: TRBV6-1; clone size: NA; J gene: TRBJ2-1; D gene: NA; CDR3 DNA: TGTGCCAGCAGTGCCAGACTTTTCTCCGATAGGAATGAGCAGTTCTTC; CDR3 protein: CASSARLFSDRNEQFF
V gene: TRBV20-1; clone size: few; J gene: TRBJ2-1; D gene: TRBD2; CDR3 DNA: TGCAGTGCTAGAGATATAGCTAGCGGGGGGCCCTCCTACAATGAGCAGTTCTTC; CDR3 protein: CSARDIASGGPSYNEQFF
V gene: TRBV27; clone size: few; J gene: TRBJ2-7; D gene: TRBD1; CDR3 DNA: TGTGCCAGCACCTTCTCTGGGCAGGGGGCAGCGGAGCAGTACTTC; CDR3 protein: CASTFSGQGAAEQYF
V gene: TRBV5-1; clone size: NA; J gene: TRBJ2-7; D gene: TRBD2; CDR3 DNA: TGCGCCAGCAGCTTGGGCCCGCGGGGGGACTCCTACGAGCAGTACTTC; CDR3 protein: CASSLGPRGDSYEQYF
V gene: TRBV29-1; clone size: NA; J gene: TRBJ2-3; D gene: NA; CDR3 DNA: TGCAGCGTTCCACTGGGGCCGGCGCAGTATTTT; CDR3 protein: CSVPLGPAQYF
V gene: TRBV6-1; clone size: NA; J gene: TRBJ2-1; D gene: TRBD1; CDR3 DNA: TGTGCCAGCAGTGTTTGGGGACAGGGTTCTATTGAGCAGTTCTTC; CDR3 protein: CASSVWGQGSIEQFF
V gene: TRBV4-2; clone size: few; J gene: TRBJ2-3; D gene: TRBD2; CDR3 DNA: TGTGCCAGCAGCCAAGAGGGGCGACTAGCGGGGGTCCGTGGAGGAGATACGCAGTATTTT; CDR3 protein: CASSQEGRLAGVRGGDTQYF
V gene: TRBV7-7; clone size: NA; J gene: TRBJ2-1; D gene: TRBD2; CDR3 DNA: TGTGCCAGCAGCCGATCTAGCGGGCCATACAATGAGCAGTTCTTC; CDR3 protein: CASSRSSGPYNEQFF
V gene: TRBV6-2/TRBV6-3; clone size: NA; J gene: TRBJ2-7; D gene: NA; CDR3 DNA: TGTGCCAGCAGTTACTCGTCGGTCTACGAGCAGTACTTC; CDR3 protein: CASSYSSVYEQYF
V gene: TRBV5-1; clone size: few; J gene: TRBJ2-5; D gene: TRBD1; CDR3 DNA: TGCGCCAGCAGAGCCGGGACAGGGTACCAAGAGACCCAGTACTTC; CDR3 protein: CASRAGTGYQETQYF
V gene: TRBV4-2; clone size: few; J gene: TRBJ2-7; D gene: NA; CDR3 DNA: TGTGCCAGCAGCCAGGGACTTCCGACCTCCTACGAGCAGTACTTC; CDR3 protein: CASSQGLPTSYEQYF
V gene: TRBV7-9; clone size: NA; J gene: TRBJ2-3; D gene: NA; CDR3 DNA: TGTGCCAGCAGTCCGATTCCTGCGGATACGCAGTATTTT; CDR3 protein: CASSPIPADTQYF
V gene: TRBV7-2; clone size: NA; J gene: TRBJ2-7; D gene: TRBD2; CDR3 DNA: TGTGCCAGCAGGCCCCCAGCGGGGGGGCCCTACGAGCAGTACTTC; CDR3 protein: CASRPPAGGPYEQYF